This entry concerns a single T cell receptor (beta chain). Its antigen specificity is not known. Per-nucleotide qualities are absent, and no much larger clonotype sits a single base away. The sample originates from a study of T-cell reconstitution after alpha-beta-depleted transplantation in children listed by TCRdb under 2016. Turning to the overall study: Using TCR repertoire profiling, the study followed T-cell immune reconstitution in a quantitative way in children after TCRalphabeta/CD19-depleted allogeneic hematopoietic cell transplantation.

The junction carries 8 bases between V and J, which are trimmed by 2 bases and 0 bases respectively. CDR1 MGHRA and CDR2 YSYEKL were looked up in the germline V gene. Measured from the cysteine to the phenylalanine, the CDR3 is 15 residues long. The retained sequence is limited to the CDR3, 45 bases, with the frame set at the first base. The library was built by means of PCR. The sequencer was an Illumina HiSeq 2500. Molecular barcoding was employed in the preparation of TCR libraries, with unique molecular identifiers being used to normalize TCRbeta repertoire quantification. The public reads were run again by TCRdb, first through fastp at Q25 and then through MiXCR, and only productive beta chains were kept. CDR3 protein sequences are deduplicated, and each keeps its most common genes and DNA. This sample gives some 350,000 distinct CDR3 sequences in total; 10% of them show up just once. Of the sample, approximately 2.3% falls within the top ten clones.

The sequenced sample was PBMCs from the stem cell graft donor, obtained from the stem cell graft. Recombination connected TRBV4-1 to TRBJ1-3, and possibly TRBD1, on 5 matching bases. The receptor was isolated from a human donor who donated a stem cell graft to a child with acute lymphoblastic leukemia. The nucleotide sequence reads TGCGCCAGCAGCCAACATGGGGGCTCTGGAAACACCATATATTTT. This yields the protein CASSQHGGSGNTIYF.